The entry below gives a single TCR beta chain sequence along with its context. These data come from a study of blood T cell repertoires in COVID-19. Across the whole study: The United States, Italy and Spain supplied acute and convalescent COVID-19 samples.

From germline, CDR1 is SGHTA and CDR2 FQGNSA. The CDR3 totals 15 residues. J lost 2 bases, V lost 6 bases, and 8 bases had no gene match. As processed by the authors: Estimated nucleated cell counts came from reference gene primer amplification. Repertoires were generated with immunoSEQ multiplex PCR, while TCRdb's copy carries only in-frame clones and drops some. The V and J calls and clone size were taken over from that table, and D and trimming were inferred from the DNA. The sample has around 500,000 clones; around nine tenths are singletons. This TCR came from a woman aged 35 to 49 who had recovered from COVID-19. The chain couples TRBV7-2 to TRBJ2-7; 9 bases align to TRBD2. Sequenced sample: PBMCs or T cells enriched from blood (not recorded which). CDR3 DNA sequence: TGTGCCAGCAGTCCCTCCGGGACTAGCACCTACGAGCAGTACTTC. Translated, it gives CASSPSGTSTYEQYF. Filled out from reference TRBV7-2 and TRBJ2-7, the complete variable domain reads GAGVSQSPSNKVTEKGKDVELRCDPISGHTALYWYRQSLGQGLEFLIYFQGNSAPDKSGLPSDRFSAERTGGSVSTLTIQRTQQEDSAVYLCASSPSGTSTYEQYFGPGTRLTVT.